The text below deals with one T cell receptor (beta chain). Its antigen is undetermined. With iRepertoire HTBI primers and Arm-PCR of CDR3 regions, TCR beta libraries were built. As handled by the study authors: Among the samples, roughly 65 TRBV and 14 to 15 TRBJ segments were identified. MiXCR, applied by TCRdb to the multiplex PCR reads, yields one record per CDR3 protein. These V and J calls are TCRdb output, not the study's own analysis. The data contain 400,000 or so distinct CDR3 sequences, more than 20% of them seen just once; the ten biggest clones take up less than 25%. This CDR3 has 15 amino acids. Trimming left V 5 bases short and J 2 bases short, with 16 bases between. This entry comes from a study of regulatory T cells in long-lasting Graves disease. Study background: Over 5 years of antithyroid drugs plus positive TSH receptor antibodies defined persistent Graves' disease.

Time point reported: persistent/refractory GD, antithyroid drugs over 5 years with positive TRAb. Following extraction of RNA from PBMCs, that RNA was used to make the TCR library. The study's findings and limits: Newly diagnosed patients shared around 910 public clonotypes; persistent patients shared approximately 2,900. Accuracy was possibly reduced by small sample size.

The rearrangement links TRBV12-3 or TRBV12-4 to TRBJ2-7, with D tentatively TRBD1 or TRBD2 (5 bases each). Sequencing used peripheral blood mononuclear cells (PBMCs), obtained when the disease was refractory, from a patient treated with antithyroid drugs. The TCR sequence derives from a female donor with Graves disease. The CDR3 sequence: CASSGWGGSTYEQYF. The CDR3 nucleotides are TGTGCCAGCAGTGGTTGGGGCGGGTCTACCTACGAGCAGTACTTC.